A selection of T cell receptor beta chains follows, all from one sample in a study of cytomegalovirus exposure and HLA in healthy donors. Here immunoSEQ multiplex PCR was the method, and the copy in TCRdb shows in-frame clones only, minus some. The data hold 100,000 to 150,000 clones, with roughly 90% observed a single time. Sequenced material: PBMCs. These TCRs come from a man in his thirties or forties in good health and CMV-seronegative. CDR3s include the opening cysteine and the closing phenylalanine or tryptophan. D genes are given only for firm matches. Not all rows give a size; the values are once, few, many and, for expanded clones, a class.

CDR3 protein: CASSLMGQGSPLHF
CDR3 DNA: TGTGCCAGCAGCTTAATGGGACAGGGATCACCCCTCCACTTT
D gene: TRBD1
J gene: TRBJ1-6
clone size: -
V gene: TRBV7-2

CDR3 protein: CASSPTSGSTTGELFF
CDR3 DNA: TGTGCCAGCTCACCCACTAGCGGGAGTACCACCGGGGAGCTGTTTTTT
D gene: TRBD2
J gene: TRBJ2-2
clone size: -
V gene: TRBV18

CDR3 protein: CATKSHSGNTIYF
CDR3 DNA: TGTGCCACAAAAAGCCACTCTGGAAACACCATATATTTT
D gene: -
J gene: TRBJ1-3
clone size: -
V gene: TRBV6-5

CDR3 protein: CASSWGQAVDGYTF
CDR3 DNA: TGTGCCAGCAGCTGGGGACAGGCGGTTGATGGCTACACCTTC
D gene: TRBD1
J gene: TRBJ1-2
clone size: -
V gene: TRBV7-2

CDR3 protein: CASSQTGVGGVVQPQHF
CDR3 DNA: TGTGCCAGTAGCCAAACAGGGGTAGGGGGAGTAGTCCAGCCCCAGCATTTT
D gene: TRBD1
J gene: TRBJ1-5
clone size: -
V gene: TRBV19

CDR3 protein: CASSEQGQGTDTQYF
CDR3 DNA: TGTGCCAGCAGTGAACAGGGTCAGGGCACAGATACGCAGTATTTT
D gene: -
J gene: TRBJ2-3
clone size: -
V gene: TRBV2

CDR3 protein: CASSPPLGRGDEKLFF
CDR3 DNA: TGTGCCAGCTCACCACCGTTGGGGAGGGGAGATGAAAAACTGTTTTTT
D gene: -
J gene: TRBJ1-4
clone size: -
V gene: TRBV18

CDR3 protein: CASTQTGTGFREQYF
CDR3 DNA: TGTGCCAGCACCCAAACCGGGACAGGGTTCCGCGAGCAGTACTTC
D gene: TRBD1
J gene: TRBJ2-7
clone size: -
V gene: TRBV27

CDR3 protein: CAREALYYGYTF
CDR3 DNA: TGTGCCAGAGAGGCTTTGTACTATGGCTACACCTTC
D gene: -
J gene: TRBJ1-2
clone size: -
V gene: TRBV6-5

CDR3 protein: CASSLRMDWPYEQYF
CDR3 DNA: TGTGCCAGCAGTTTAAGAATGGACTGGCCCTACGAGCAGTACTTC
D gene: -
J gene: TRBJ2-7
clone size: -
V gene: TRBV27

CDR3 protein: CASSYRRQGYPEAFF
CDR3 DNA: TGTGCCAGCAGTTACCGACGGCAGGGGTACCCTGAAGCTTTCTTT
D gene: -
J gene: TRBJ1-1
clone size: -
V gene: TRBV6-5

CDR3 protein: CASSLVGGKNIQYF
CDR3 DNA: TGTGCCAGCAGCTTAGTAGGGGGCAAAAACATTCAGTACTTC
D gene: -
J gene: TRBJ2-4
clone size: -
V gene: TRBV7-9

CDR3 protein: CASSLRQGIGEQYF
CDR3 DNA: TGTGCCAGCAGCTTGAGGCAGGGCATTGGGGAGCAGTACTTC
D gene: -
J gene: TRBJ2-7
clone size: -
V gene: TRBV5-6

CDR3 protein: CASSFGGTGPSTGELFF
CDR3 DNA: TGTGCCAGCAGCTTTGGGGGGACAGGGCCCAGCACCGGGGAGCTGTTTTTT
D gene: TRBD1
J gene: TRBJ2-2
clone size: -
V gene: TRBV13

CDR3 protein: CASSIELSGNTIYF
CDR3 DNA: TGTGCCAGCAGCATTGAGCTTTCTGGAAACACCATATATTTT
D gene: -
J gene: TRBJ1-3
clone size: -
V gene: TRBV14

CDR3 protein: CASSPSGHTYEQYF
CDR3 DNA: TGTGCCAGCTCGCCTAGCGGGCATACCTACGAGCAGTACTTC
D gene: TRBD2
J gene: TRBJ2-7
clone size: once
V gene: TRBV18

CDR3 protein: CASSSGRGYTF
CDR3 DNA: TGCGCCAGCAGCTCAGGGAGGGGCTACACCTTC
D gene: -
J gene: TRBJ1-2
clone size: -
V gene: TRBV5-1

CDR3 protein: CASSTLPGLAGTRGANVLTF
CDR3 DNA: TGTGCCAGTAGTACCCTCCCGGGACTAGCGGGGACCCGAGGGGCCAACGTCCTGACTTTC
D gene: TRBD2
J gene: TRBJ2-6
clone size: -
V gene: TRBV19

CDR3 protein: CASSVGQREAGELFF
CDR3 DNA: TGTGCCAGCAGCGTAGGCCAGCGGGAGGCCGGGGAGCTGTTTTTT
D gene: TRBD2
J gene: TRBJ2-2
clone size: -
V gene: TRBV9

CDR3 protein: CASSDFGGSSSDEQFF
CDR3 DNA: TGTGCCAGCAGTGACTTCGGCGGGAGTAGCTCGGATGAGCAGTTCTTC
D gene: TRBD2
J gene: TRBJ2-1
clone size: many
V gene: TRBV6-4

CDR3 protein: CASSPAPSNTEAFF
CDR3 DNA: TGCGCCAGCAGCCCCGCGCCATCAAACACTGAAGCTTTCTTT
D gene: -
J gene: TRBJ1-1
clone size: -
V gene: TRBV5-1

CDR3 protein: CSAIRKDRVTEAFF
CDR3 DNA: TGCAGCGCCATAAGAAAGGACAGGGTTACTGAAGCTTTCTTT
D gene: TRBD1
J gene: TRBJ1-1
clone size: -
V gene: TRBV29-1

CDR3 protein: CASSSTFARLAGVSTDTQYF
CDR3 DNA: TGTGCCAGCAGCTCCACCTTCGCGAGACTAGCGGGAGTAAGCACAGATACGCAGTATTTT
D gene: TRBD2
J gene: TRBJ2-3
clone size: -
V gene: TRBV7-6

CDR3 protein: CASSGYGSYEQYF
CDR3 DNA: TGTGCCAGCAGCGGATACGGGAGCTACGAGCAGTACTTC
D gene: -
J gene: TRBJ2-7
clone size: few
V gene: TRBV9

CDR3 protein: CASSLGAGVGNTEAFF
CDR3 DNA: TGTGCCAGCAGCTTAGGGGCAGGGGTAGGGAACACTGAAGCTTTCTTT
D gene: -
J gene: TRBJ1-1
clone size: -
V gene: TRBV7-3

CDR3 protein: CASRRTSGSYNEQFF
CDR3 DNA: TGTGCCAGCAGGAGGACTAGCGGGAGTTACAATGAGCAGTTCTTC
D gene: TRBD2
J gene: TRBJ2-1
clone size: -
V gene: TRBV6-5

CDR3 protein: CASSPNIMNTEAFF
CDR3 DNA: TGTGCCAGCTCACCTAACATCATGAACACTGAAGCTTTCTTT
D gene: -
J gene: TRBJ1-1
clone size: -
V gene: TRBV18

CDR3 protein: CAISEGRDQPQHF
CDR3 DNA: TGTGCCATCAGTGAGGGCAGGGATCAGCCCCAGCATTTT
D gene: -
J gene: TRBJ1-5
clone size: -
V gene: TRBV10-3

CDR3 protein: CASSIRRRPYEQYF
CDR3 DNA: TGTGCCAGTAGTATCCGGCGGAGGCCCTACGAGCAGTACTTC
D gene: -
J gene: TRBJ2-7
clone size: -
V gene: TRBV19

CDR3 protein: CALLAEYYNEQFF
CDR3 DNA: TGTGCCTTACTAGCGGAATACTACAATGAGCAGTTCTTC
D gene: TRBD2
J gene: TRBJ2-1
clone size: -
V gene: TRBV30

CDR3 protein: CASSYGGTPPETQYF
CDR3 DNA: TGTGCCAGCAGTTACGGTGGGACACCCCCAGAGACCCAGTACTTC
D gene: -
J gene: TRBJ2-5
clone size: -
V gene: TRBV6-5

CDR3 protein: CASAGQRMEKLFF
CDR3 DNA: TGCGCCAGCGCGGGCCAACGGATGGAAAAACTGTTTTTT
D gene: -
J gene: TRBJ1-4
clone size: -
V gene: TRBV4-1